This record looks at one T cell receptor (beta chain) sequence and its context. Its cognate antigen has yet to be identified. Qualities for individual bases were not recorded, and no much larger clone is one base off. In the same sample, other DNA sequences code for this CDR3. This entry comes from a study of shared clonotypes between healthy human individuals (dated by TCRdb to the early 2020s). Context from the whole study: The cohort included a few men and a couple of women between 18 and 49 years of age. To estimate repertoire size and how much clonotype sharing occurs between individuals, the study deeply sequenced the blood TCR repertoires of 4 to 6 healthy adults. For each donor, three plates each were used for CD4 naive and CD4 memory, two plates were used for CD8 naive, and one plate was used for CD8 memory. Each donor's leukapheresis produced roughly between about 0.9 and 9.5 billion PBMCs. Different laboratories and diverse techniques were used to prepare libraries and sequence TCR repertoires, to increase sequencing depth and limit assay-specific biases. The study at large found these results: Sampling was restricted to blood, and TCR repertoires in tissue are likely to differ from TCR repertoires in blood. Pairwise subsampling indicated that sequencing depth was expected to affect the degree of clonotype sharing among donors. Sharing across several donors was observed for around 4.8% of naive CD4, under 4% of naive CD8, over 2% of memory CD4, and 0.4% of memory CD8 clonotypes. Because the study included a small number of donors, the genetic and exposure-history diversity represented was limited. Clonotypes shared by all four sorted-subset donors showed higher generation probabilities than non-shared clonotypes. Larger estimated clonotype richness was generally found for naive subsets than for memory subsets. Incomplete sequencing was indicated by rarefaction of sorted-subset datasets, despite the large sequencing depth.

Using the deep immunoSEQ assay, multiplex PCR amplified TCR CDR3 regions from genomic DNA. Genomic DNA extracted from each cell subset was distributed evenly over all wells of several immunoSEQ 96-well plates, and each plate served as one replicate. For sorted subsets, about 220 ng of genomic DNA, equivalent to tens of thousands of T cell genomes, went into each replicate PCR. Purified libraries were measured with a Qubit 3.0 fluorometer, size-checked on a Bioanalyzer 2100, and measured again with the KAPA Library Quantification kit. A separate single-read 150-cycle Illumina NextSeq 550 flow cell was used to sequence each immunoSEQ 96-well plate. On the authors' methods: Because only junctional sequences without quality scores were contained in the immunoSEQ output, filtering matching that applied to full-length reads could not be performed. To assign V/J genes and CDR3, sequences were annotated using PyIR, a Python wrapper for IgBLAST v1.9, with IMGT germline references. Any read was removed if the V/J assignment was weak (E-value above 1e-6), the CDR3 was missing, or the read contained stop codons, out-of-frame junctions, or ambiguous translated residues. V3J clonotypes were defined as sequences sharing the same inferred V gene, J gene, and CDR3 amino acid sequence. Percentage overlap between repertoires was calculated by dividing the number of shared unique clonotypes by the size of the smaller repertoire. RTK rarefaction, the Chao1 estimator, and Recon v2.1 estimates of unobserved clonotypes were used to assess repertoire richness. For all TCRbeta clonotypes obtained by the gDNA method from a handful of donors, generation probabilities were computed with OLGA. Held by TCRdb, this immuneACCESS table contains in-frame sequences only and omits some clones. Under half of the omission traces to an unresolved V gene where checked; the cause of the rest is unknown. The V and J calls and the clone size are those of that table, but D and trimming were determined from the DNA. Within this sample are millions of clones, with just under 95% of them counted one time only. The top ten hold more than 0.95% of the sample.

For the CD8 naive samples, CD45RO-negative cells were positively selected for CCR7, yielding a CD45RA+CCR7+ population from which TemRA cells were excluded. Donors were healthy HIV-negative adults with no recently reported acute infections or vaccinations. Every donor was a Caucasian adult residing in Nashville, Tennessee, USA. After blood collection by leukapheresis, PBMCs were isolated using Ficoll-Histopaque density gradient centrifugation and then cryopreserved in the vapor phase of liquid nitrogen. Analytical flow cytometry was used to check the purity and quantity of every magnetically sorted T cell population. From each sorted fraction, genomic DNA was isolated and quantified by UV absorbance on a Nanodrop 2000c. CDR3 length: 13 amino acids, cysteine to phenylalanine. The DNA shown is the 39-base CDR3, in frame from base 1. In the germline V gene (reference sequence), CDR1 corresponds to PRHDT and CDR2 to FYEKMQ. V loses 1 base, J loses 3 bases, and the germline ends lie 6 bases apart.

This sequence uses TRBV13 and TRBJ2-5; the D gene cannot be named for sure. The material sequenced was naive CD8+ T cells sorted from blood. Read against the paper, the sample's cell subset or site label means: CD45RA+CCR7+. The TCR sequence derives from a man between 18 and 35 years old in good health. The nucleotides read TGTGCCAGCAGCTTAGATCGAGAAGAGACCCAGTACTTC. The encoded protein is CASSLDREETQYF.